The 21 T cell receptor beta chains below come from one sample, sequenced in a study of T cell repertoires in cytomegalovirus infection. Each CDR3 protein gets one entry after TCRdb re-called the reads with MiXCR. The table records about 280,000 distinct CDR3 sequences, 20% to 25% of them present only once. Antigen specificity for these receptors is unknown. Sequences were derived from cultured PBMCs, sampled from culture after CMV antigen stimulation. Every receptor here comes from a human donor in good health (CMV status not recorded). Some clones in this sample may be carry-over from other donors' samples.

This clonotype occurred a few times. J is TRBJ2-5 and V is TRBV6-2 or TRBV6-3; D is unclear. Germline V gene sequence: CDR1 MNHEY, CDR2 SVGEGT. This CDR3 has 11 amino acids. Trimming removed 0 bases at V and 11 bases at J, with 7 bases between. The CDR3 DNA follows: TGTGCCAGCAGTTACTCCTCCGGTCAGTACTTC. It is translated as CASSYSSGQYF.

V gene TRBV20-1 combines with J gene TRBJ2-3; 8 nucleotides match TRBD1. Germline loops: CDR1 DFQATT, CDR2 SNEGSKA (reference sequence). With V trimmed by 3 bases and J by 4 bases, 3 bases remained unmatched. The CDR3 covers 13 residues. For the CDR3, the DNA is TGCAGTGCTAGGTTACAGGGGGCAGATACGCAGTATTTT. As protein: CSARLQGADTQYF.

This clonotype was recorded many times. The chain employs TRBV7-8 and TRBJ1-1; tentatively, D is TRBD1 (5 bases). V lost 0 bases, J lost 4 bases, and 9 bases lay in between. The germline gives CDR1 SGHVS, CDR2 FQNEAQ. This CDR3 is 14 amino acids long. As DNA, the CDR3 is TGTGCCAGCAGCTTAGCCAGGGCGGGCACTGAAGCTTTCTTT. This codes for CASSLARAGTEAFF.

At least ten counts were recorded for this clonotype. V is TRBV7-3 and J is TRBJ2-3, with D hard to call. The CDR3 consists of 13 residues. Germline V lookup: CDR1 SGHTA, CDR2 FQGTGA. V lost 2 bases, J lost 4 bases, and 7 bases lay in between. The CDR3 DNA reads as TGTGCCAGCAGCTTATCATCCGCAGATACGCAGTATTTT. Protein sequence: CASSLSSADTQYF.

CDR3 residues: CASSPEEGRAYNEQFF. CDR3 DNA: TGTGCCAGCAGCCCAGAGGAGGGGCGGGCTTACAATGAGCAGTTCTTC. The J gene is TRBJ2-1, the V gene TRBV7-9, with TRBD2 as a possible D gene (6 bases). V shed 5 bases and J shed 4 bases, with 18 bases lying between them. CDR3 length: 16 amino acids. Germline CDR1 and CDR2: SEHNR and FQNEAQ (reference sequence).

The chain joins TRBV7-6 to TRBJ1-4; D ambiguous. Germline loops: CDR1 SGHVS, CDR2 FNYEAQ. Trimming stripped 10 bases from V and 8 bases from J, with 20 bases between. The CDR3 length is 14 residues. CDR3: CATPGLEGTEKLFF. As DNA, the CDR3 is TGTGCCACCCCTGGTTTAGAGGGCACGGAAAAACTGTTTTTT.

The CDR3 region has the DNA TGTGCCAGCTCAAGGAAGCCAGGAAGCACAGATACGCAGTATTTT. Protein product: CASSRKPGSTDTQYF. This chain links TRBV7-3 with TRBJ2-3; D not certain. Germline assignment: CDR1 SGHTA and CDR2 FQGTGA. Trimming took off 8 bases at V and 0 bases at J, with 15 bases between the two ends. There are 15 residues in the CDR3.

This clonotype occurred a few times. This chain uses TRBV4-3 with TRBJ2-1, with 12 bases that match TRBD2. There are 16 residues in the CDR3. With 5 bases clipped from V and 4 bases from J, the junction kept 6 bases outside the gene matches. Germline CDR1 and CDR2: LGHNA and YSLEER. CDR3 sequence: CASSNLGLAGYNEQFF. CDR3 nucleotides: TGCGCCAGCAGCAATCTAGGACTAGCGGGATACAATGAGCAGTTCTTC.

On this clonotype itself: A much larger clone is a single base away; this may be a read error. V gene TRBV7-6 combines with J gene TRBJ2-5, with TRBD1 as a possible D gene (7 bases). CDR3 length: 15 amino acids. Germline V CDR1 and CDR2: SGHVS, FNYEAQ. DNA of the CDR3: TGTGCCAGCAGCTGGGCAGGGGGGAGCCAAGAGAACCAGTACTTC. Translated, it gives CASSWAGGSQENQYF.

This clonotype was detected many times. The chain employs TRBV7-2 and TRBJ2-5, with D perhaps matching TRBD2 (5 bases). The V gene lost 4 bases and the J gene lost 2 bases, with 8 bases spanning the gap. The CDR3 length is 13 residues. The V gene's germline CDR1 is SGHTA and CDR2 FQGNSA. CDR3 sequence reads: CASSWTQQETQYF. The CDR3 DNA reads as TGTGCCAGCAGCTGGACTCAGCAAGAGACCCAGTACTTC.

The chain is built from TRBV20-1 and TRBJ1-5; no firm D call. Per the germline V gene, CDR1 is DFQATT and CDR2 is SNEGSKA (reference sequence). The germline V and J ends were trimmed by 7 bases and 5 bases, with 12 bases remaining between them. The CDR3 covers 12 residues. The CDR3 loop reads CSGVSGDQPQHF. The CDR3 DNA reads as TGCAGTGGAGTTTCAGGCGATCAGCCCCAGCATTTT.

The chain employs TRBV2 and TRBJ2-1, with 9 nucleotides matching TRBD2. The CDR3 length is 15 residues. V was clipped by 3 bases and J by 5 bases; unmatched bases: 5. In germline, CDR1 is SNHLY, CDR2 FYNNEI. The CDR3: CASSDRLAGNNEQFF. For the CDR3, the DNA is TGTGCCAGCAGTGATCGTCTAGCGGGAAACAATGAGCAGTTCTTC.

At least ten counts were recorded for this clonotype. The chain employs TRBV7-2 and TRBJ1-5; TRBD1 might be the D (6 bases). Per germline, CDR1 SGHTA and CDR2 FQGNSA. CDR3 size: 15 residues. V lost 3 bases and J 5 bases, leaving 14 bases between the germline ends. CDR3: CASSLSGGPDQPQHF. The CDR3 DNA sequence: TGTGCCAGCAGCTTGTCCGGGGGGCCAGATCAGCCCCAGCATTTT.

This clonotype turned up a few times. The J gene is TRBJ2-1, the V gene TRBV12-3 or TRBV12-4; D is uncertain. The CDR3 is 14 residues long. The V end lost 3 bases, the J end lost 2 bases, and 8 bases lay between the germline ends. The CDR3 DNA is TGTGCCAGCAGTTTTATGGTTACCTACAATGAGCAGTTCTTC. It translates to CASSFMVTYNEQFF.

The chain carries TRBV6-6 and TRBJ2-7; D gene unclear. The germline gives CDR1 MNHNY, CDR2 SVGAGI (reference sequence). The CDR3 runs to 13 residues. V lost 9 bases to trimming and J lost 2 bases, with 14 bases between them. CDR3 loop: CASTDNVAYEQYV. The CDR3, as DNA: TGTGCCAGTACCGATAACGTCGCCTACGAGCAGTACGTC.

The V gene is TRBV7-8, the J gene TRBJ2-1; 14 positions agree with TRBD2. This CDR3 spans 21 amino acids. J was trimmed by 8 bases and V by 0 bases; bases with no gene match: 18. Germline CDR1 reads SGHVS; CDR2 reads FQNEAQ. CDR3 nucleotide sequence: TGTGCCAGCAGCTTAGCGCTGGTGACTAGCGGGAGGGCCATTTCTTTCGATGAGCAGTTCTTC. This gives the protein CASSLALVTSGRAISFDEQFF.

This clonotype appeared many times. The chain's CDR3 is CASSLGMMSEQYV. The CDR3 DNA sequence: TGTGCCAGCAGCTTAGGAATGATGAGTGAGCAGTACGTC. The chain employs TRBV7-2 and TRBJ2-7; D is uncertain. V was pared by 1 base and J by 7 bases, with 11 bases between. This CDR3 is built from 13 residues. The germline V gene encodes CDR1 SGHTA and CDR2 FQGNSA.

The rearrangement joins TRBV20-1 to TRBJ2-5; 11 bases are a match to TRBD2. The V segment lost 7 bases and the J segment 7 bases; nucleotides outside the gene matches: 8. The CDR3 sequence is 13 residues long. Germline V lookup: CDR1 DFQATT, CDR2 SNEGSKA (reference sequence). CDR3 coding DNA: TGCAGTGTTGGGACTAGCGGCGTCGGGACCCAGTACTTC. This translates into CSVGTSGVGTQYF.

This clonotype was seen many times. The V and J genes are TRBV7-8 and TRBJ1-1; TRBD1 aligns across 8 bases. Germline V lookup: CDR1 SGHVS, CDR2 FQNEAQ. This CDR3 spans 14 amino acids. The ends lost 5 bases at V and 1 base at J; junction bases unmatched: 3. This CDR3 reads CASSVDRGNTEAFF. The CDR3 region has the DNA TGTGCCAGCAGCGTTGACAGGGGGAACACTGAAGCTTTCTTT.

Only a few counts were recorded for this clonotype. J is TRBJ2-7 and V is TRBV7-8; weak D call: TRBD2 (5 bases). Deletions cut 1 base from V and 0 bases from J, with 7 bases between. Germline V gene sequence: CDR1 SGHVS, CDR2 FQNEAQ. CDR3 size: 14 residues. CDR3 region: CASSLDGSSYEQYV. CDR3 DNA: TGTGCCAGCAGCTTAGATGGGAGCTCCTACGAGCAGTACGTC.

This clonotype has more than one count but fewer than ten. V is TRBV5-4 and J is TRBJ2-7; 7 positions agree with TRBD1. CDR3 length: 14 residues. Unmatched junction bases numbered 4, after V lost 0 bases and J lost 4 bases. The germline CDR1 and CDR2 sequences are SGHNT and YYREEE (reference sequence). CDR3 coding DNA: TGTGCCAGCAGCTTGGGATCAGGGGGATACGAGCAGTACTTC. Translating it yields CASSLGSGGYEQYF.